These 20 T cell receptor beta chains came from one sample sequenced in a study of blood T cell repertoires in COVID-19. The table came from immunoSEQ multiplex PCR; TCRdb's copy has only in-frame clones and leaves some out. The sample lists under 100,000 clones, around 80% occurring once. Specimen: peripheral blood. These receptors came from an older woman with acute or convalescent COVID-19.

The gene calls are TRBV19 and TRBJ2-5; maybe TRBD2 (6 bases). The V gene lost 0 bases and the J gene lost 5 bases, with 16 bases spanning the gap. Germline values: CDR1 LNHDA, CDR2 SQIVND (reference sequence). The CDR3 has 16 amino acids. The DNA for the CDR3 is TGTGCCAGTAGTATAGATGCGGGGTCTGGTAGGGAGACCCAGTACTTC. Translating it yields CASSIDAGSGRETQYF.

This clone came up once. The chain has TRBV5-1 and TRBJ1-4; 9 bases are shared with TRBD1. The CDR3 is 18 residues long. V was pared by 3 bases and J by 1 base, with 10 bases of the junction left unmatched. Germline assignment: CDR1 SGHRS and CDR2 YFSETQ. The CDR3 sequence: CASSSPGTGTLTNEKLFF. The CDR3 DNA reads as TGCGCCAGCAGCTCCCCGGGGACAGGGACTTTAACTAATGAAAAACTGTTTTTT.

The chain joins TRBV6-1 to TRBJ2-5, with D maybe TRBD2 (5 bases). Germline V lookup: CDR1 MNHNS, CDR2 SASEGT. Trimming cost V 4 bases and J 5 bases, with 26 bases left between them. This CDR3 is built from 18 residues. The CDR3 region has the DNA TGTGCCAGCAGTGTTCGGGGTTCCGGCCCGATCCCCCCGGAGACCCAGTACTTC. It codes for CASSVRGSGPIPPETQYF.

The V gene is TRBV12-3 or TRBV12-4, the J gene TRBJ1-5, with unresolved D. Trimming removed 7 bases from V and 1 base from J, with 8 bases in between. The length of the CDR3 is 13 residues. The CDR3 coding sequence is TGTGCCAGCAAAGAACAGAGCAATCAGCCCCAGCATTTT. It yields the protein CASKEQSNQPQHF.

The chain couples TRBV6-5 to TRBJ1-2, with a weak D call TRBD1 (6 bases). This CDR3 is 14 amino acids long. Trimming cost V 11 bases and J 1 base, with 17 bases left between them. The germline V gene encodes CDR1 MNHEY and CDR2 SVGAGI. The CDR3 loop is CAVQNTGSNYGYTF. The DNA of the CDR3 is TGTGCCGTTCAAAACACAGGGAGTAACTATGGCTACACCTTC.

There are a few counts of this clone. The chain couples TRBV7-2 to TRBJ1-5, with unresolved D. V was pared by 2 bases and J by 1 base, with 21 bases between. The CDR3 contains 19 residues. Germline V gene lookup returns CDR1 SGHTA and CDR2 FQGNSA. For the CDR3, the DNA is TGTGCCAGCAGCTTATCATCTGGCCTAAGCCTCGGGAGCAATCAGCCCCAGCATTTT. Translation gives CASSLSSGLSLGSNQPQHF.

The table lists this clone with many counts. The chain combines TRBV2 with TRBJ1-6, with 9 bases matching TRBD1. CDR3 length equals 14 residues. Germline assignment: CDR1 SNHLY and CDR2 FYNNEI. J gave up 10 bases and V 9 bases, and 10 bases lay outside the gene matches. CDR3 coding DNA: TGTGCCAGGGAGGGACAGGGTGATCAATCACCCCTCCACTTT. As protein: CAREGQGDQSPLHF.

This sequence joins TRBV7-9 and TRBJ1-6; 12 nucleotides match TRBD1. Germline V gene lookup returns CDR1 SEHNR and CDR2 FQNEAQ (reference sequence). The CDR3 contains 17 residues. J lost 1 base, V lost 5 bases, and 3 bases had no gene match. The CDR3 bases are TGTGCCAGCAGCGGGGACAGGGGGCTTTCCTATAATTCACCCCTCCACTTT. Encoded protein: CASSGDRGLSYNSPLHF.

CDR3 bases: TGTGCCAGCAGCTTGGCCGGGGGGGGCCGCCATAATTCACCCCTCCACTTT. Translated, it gives CASSLAGGGRHNSPLHF. The chain couples TRBV5-6 to TRBJ1-6; D might be TRBD1 (6 bases). V lost 0 bases and J 5 bases, leaving 15 bases between the germline ends. This CDR3 contains 17 residues. Germline CDR1 SGHDT, CDR2 YYEEEE.

This sequence joins TRBV6-6 and TRBJ2-5; D is uncertain. Per germline, CDR1 MNHNY and CDR2 SVGAGI (reference sequence). The CDR3 sequence is 16 residues long. V was trimmed by 0 bases and J by 6 bases, leaving 17 bases between them. The CDR3 is CASSYSKLDQQKTQYF. CDR3 in DNA: TGTGCCAGCAGTTACTCGAAGCTAGATCAACAAAAGACCCAGTACTTC.

The chain employs TRBV24-1 and TRBJ2-7; possible D gene TRBD1, 5 bases. This CDR3 contains 14 residues. From germline, CDR1 is KGHDR and CDR2 SFDVKD. V lost 0 bases and J 0 bases, leaving 5 bases between the germline ends. The CDR3, as DNA: TGTGCCACCAGTGATTTGGACAGCTCCTACGAGCAGTACTTC. It codes for CATSDLDSSYEQYF.

In this sample, this clone turned up once. The V call is TRBV6-5, the J call TRBJ2-3, with 11 bases aligning to TRBD1. This CDR3 spans 15 amino acids. The V gene end was trimmed by 4 bases and the J gene end by 2 bases; junction bases not matched to a gene: 2. Germline CDR1 reads MNHEY; CDR2 reads SVGAGI. CDR3 coding DNA: TGTGCCAGCAGTTGGACAGGGGGCGCCACAGATACGCAGTATTTT. Translating gives CASSWTGGATDTQYF.

By share, this clone counts as medium-sized (0.01 to 0.1%). The V and J genes are TRBV2 and TRBJ1-2; D might be TRBD1 (6 bases). Germline CDR1 is SNHLY and CDR2 is FYNNEI. V was clipped by 10 bases and J by 8 bases, with 23 bases between them. The CDR3 consists of 14 residues. The CDR3 sequence is CATLRETGFDGYTF. The CDR3 nucleotides are TGTGCCACCTTAAGAGAAACAGGGTTTGACGGCTACACCTTC.

Only a few counts were recorded for this clone. This chain connects TRBV6-5 to TRBJ2-5, with 9 positions matching TRBD2. This CDR3 region has 14 residues. V trimming: 6 bases; J trimming: 2 bases; junction bases outside the gene matches: 4. Germline values: CDR1 MNHEY, CDR2 SVGAGI. For the CDR3, the DNA is TGTGCCAGCAGATCTAGCGGGGTGCAAGAGACCCAGTACTTC. This encodes CASRSSGVQETQYF.

The chain combines TRBV13 with TRBJ2-3, with TRBD2 matching over 7 bases. V lost 8 bases to trimming and J lost 7 bases; unmatched junction nucleotides: 9. Per the germline V gene, CDR1 is PRHDT and CDR2 is FYEKMQ (reference sequence). The CDR3 runs to 13 residues. The CDR3 reads CASPQGAGYTQYF. The CDR3 nucleotides are TGTGCCAGCCCCCAGGGAGCGGGATATACGCAGTATTTT.

The CDR3 region is CASRGSSGAQYF. The DNA of the CDR3 is TGTGCCAGCAGGGGCTCTAGCGGAGCGCAGTATTTT. This sequence joins TRBV6-4 and TRBJ2-3; 7 nucleotides agree with TRBD2. The trim removed 6 bases at V and 10 bases at J, leaving 7 bases unmatched. The CDR3 spans 12 residues. CDR1 is MRHNA, CDR2 SNTAGT, per germline.

V and J are TRBV3-1 (or the pseudogene TRBV3-2) and TRBJ2-1, with TRBD1 matching over 7 bases. The CDR3 covers 13 residues. The V and J ends lost 0 bases and 12 bases, in that order; junction bases with no gene match: 5. Germline V gene data show CDR1 as LGHDT and CDR2 as YNNKEL (reference sequence). DNA for the CDR3: TGTGCCAGCAGCCAAGATAGGGGGCGGTTGCAGTTCTTC. It specifies CASSQDRGRLQFF.

A single count supports this clone. The genes are TRBV3-1 (or the pseudogene TRBV3-2) and TRBJ2-3; D is possibly TRBD1 (5 bases). CDR1 and CDR2 from the germline V gene are LGHDT and YNNKEL (reference sequence). The CDR3 covers 13 residues. V was pared by 4 bases and J by 7 bases, with 12 bases between. The CDR3 bases are TGTGCCAGCAGCCCCCCGACAGACTATACGCAGTATTTT. It codes for CASSPPTDYTQYF.

V usage is TRBV28 and J usage is TRBJ1-1, with TRBD1 identical over 9 bases. Germline lookup yields CDR1 MDHEN and CDR2 SYDVKM. This CDR3 has 14 residues. Trimming removed 4 bases from V and 5 bases from J; junction bases left unmatched: 5. CDR3 DNA sequence: TGTGCCAGCAGTTCCGGGACAGGGCTTACTGAAGCTTTCTTT. It translates to CASSSGTGLTEAFF.

V is TRBV5-1 and J is TRBJ2-2, with 10 bases identical to TRBD2. Per the germline V gene, CDR1 is SGHRS and CDR2 is YFSETQ. V lost 2 bases, J lost 3 bases, and 4 bases stayed unmatched. This CDR3 spans 16 amino acids. DNA of the CDR3: TGCGCCAGCAGCTTACGGACTAGCGGAGACACCGGGGAGCTGTTTTTT. Its translation is CASSLRTSGDTGELFF.